A single sample is the source of the 11 T cell receptor beta chains below, sequenced in a study of PD-1 blockade in classical Hodgkin lymphoma. Profiled with immunoSEQ multiplex PCR; TCRdb holds only in-frame clones, not every one. The sample yields fewer than 45,000 clones, 60% to 85% seen once. Each of the patients experienced relapse following autologous stem cell transplantation, and their brentuximab vedotin exposure differed. Sample: peripheral blood mononuclear cells (PBMCs), taken at baseline. These receptors came from a human donor with classical Hodgkin lymphoma.

This chain uses TRBV5-6 with TRBJ2-1; maybe TRBD2 (5 bases). Germline CDR1 and CDR2: SGHDT and YYEEEE. The CDR3 totals 18 residues. V shed 2 bases and J shed 0 bases, with 18 bases lying between them. As DNA, the CDR3 is TGTGCCAGCAGCTTAAAGGACTCCATCTTTAGCTCCTACAATGAGCAGTTCTTC. Its protein product is CASSLKDSIFSSYNEQFF.

There are many counts of this clone. The rearrangement links TRBV7-2 to TRBJ2-3; D call uncertain. This CDR3 contains 16 residues. CDR1 is SGHTA, CDR2 FQGNSA, per germline. V was pared by 4 bases and J by 0 bases, with 14 bases between. The CDR3 DNA is TGTGCCAGCAGCTCCATTGGCGGCCCTAGCACAGATACGCAGTATTTT. Protein: CASSSIGGPSTDTQYF. The whole variable domain, filled in from reference TRBV7-2 and TRBJ2-3, reads GAGVSQSPSNKVTEKGKDVELRCDPISGHTALYWYRQSLGQGLEFLIYFQGNSAPDKSGLPSDRFSAERTGGSVSTLTIQRTQQEDSAVYLCASSSIGGPSTDTQYFGPGTRLTVL.

With respect to this clone: This sample also contains other DNA sequences that code for the same CDR3. This chain uses TRBV30 with TRBJ1-5; 9 bases align to TRBD1. Germline values: CDR1 GTSNPN, CDR2 SVGIG (reference sequence). The V gene end was trimmed by 3 bases and the J gene end by 5 bases; junction bases not matched to a gene: 2. CDR3 size: 13 residues. The CDR3 is CAWSTGGDQPQHF. In DNA form, the CDR3 reads TGTGCCTGGAGCACAGGGGGCGATCAGCCCCAGCATTTT.

This clone was recorded once. J is TRBJ2-7 and V is TRBV7-9, with D perhaps TRBD2 (6 bases). Trimming cost V 5 bases and J 4 bases, with 21 bases left between them. The CDR3 loop spans 16 amino acids. Germline values: CDR1 SEHNR, CDR2 FQNEAQ (reference sequence). In nucleotides, the CDR3 is TGTGCCAGCAGCCTGACCATACCCGGAGGGGTATACGAGCAGTACTTC. Its protein is CASSLTIPGGVYEQYF.

This clone was seen only a few times. The chain is built from TRBV28 and TRBJ2-6, with D possibly matching TRBD2 (6 bases). The CDR3 has 17 residues. CDR1 MDHEN and CDR2 SYDVKM come from the germline V gene. V gave up 6 bases and J gave up 4 bases, with 19 bases separating them. The CDR3 protein is CASRSGTGVGGANVLTF. CDR3 sequence (DNA): TGTGCCAGCAGATCCGGGACTGGCGTCGGGGGGGCCAACGTCCTGACTTTC.

This clone was seen a few times. The chain has TRBV19 and TRBJ1-5; TRBD1 matches 7 bases. The germline V gene encodes CDR1 LNHDA and CDR2 SQIVND (reference sequence). CDR3 length: 14 amino acids. Unmatched junction bases numbered 10, after V lost 7 bases and J lost 7 bases. CDR3 nucleotides: TGTGCCAGTACTCAGACAGGGATGAGCCAGCCCCAGCATTTT. Amino acid sequence: CASTQTGMSQPQHF. The complete variable domain, with remaining parts taken from reference TRBV19 and TRBJ1-5, reads DGGITQSPKYLFRKEGQNVTLSCEQNLNHDAMYWYRQDPGQGLRLIYYSQIVNDFQKGDIAEGYSVSREKKESFPLTVTSAQKNPTAFYLCASTQTGMSQPQHFGDGTRLSIL.

The V gene is TRBV9, the J gene TRBJ2-1, with 7 nucleotides matching TRBD1. The length of the CDR3 is 15 residues. Losses at the gene ends were 5 bases for V and 4 bases for J; bases not matched to a gene: 9. The germline V gene encodes CDR1 SGDLS and CDR2 YYNGEE. CDR3 region: CASSATGDPYNEQFF. CDR3 nucleotide sequence: TGTGCCAGCAGTGCAACAGGGGACCCTTACAATGAGCAGTTCTTC.

The gene calls are TRBV19 and TRBJ2-1; TRBD2 matches at 9 bases. Germline CDR1 and CDR2: LNHDA and SQIVND (reference sequence). This CDR3 has 14 residues. V gave up 6 bases and J gave up 6 bases; unmatched junction bases: 6. This CDR3 is CASSGTSTFNEQFF. CDR3 nucleotides: TGTGCCAGTAGCGGGACTAGCACTTTCAATGAGCAGTTCTTC.

This clone has only a few counts. The chain uses TRBV7-2 and TRBJ2-1; D ambiguous. The CDR3 runs to 15 residues. V dropped 2 bases and J dropped 0 bases, with 8 bases sitting between them. Germline V lookup: CDR1 SGHTA, CDR2 FQGNSA. CDR3 nucleotide sequence: TGTGCCAGCAGCTTAAGTTCAAGCTCCTACAATGAGCAGTTCTTC. It codes for CASSLSSSSYNEQFF.

V is TRBV6-5 and J is TRBJ2-7, with a tentative D call TRBD2 (5 bases). The CDR3 contains 16 residues. Germline assignment: CDR1 MNHEY and CDR2 SVGAGI. V gave up 4 bases and J gave up 3 bases, with 19 bases separating them. The CDR3 sequence is CASSLGWRAMIYEQYF. The CDR3 nucleotides are TGTGCCAGCAGTTTGGGATGGCGGGCCATGATCTACGAGCAGTACTTC.

The V and J genes are TRBV6-5 and TRBJ2-5; no firm D call. The CDR3 is made up of 13 amino acids. Germline CDR1 reads MNHEY; CDR2 reads SVGAGI. Deletions cut 2 bases from V and 5 bases from J, with 9 bases between. CDR3 in amino acids: CASSYGPLETQYF. CDR3 sequence (DNA): TGTGCCAGCAGTTACGGTCCTCTGGAGACCCAGTACTTC.